This TCR beta chain originates from a study of post-analysis software for immune sequencing data. Prepared libraries of TCR beta cDNA carried unique molecular identifiers. TCRdb re-derived calls from the PCR reads in MiXCR, one entry per CDR3 protein. The sample shows over 300,000 distinct CDR3 sequences, about a third of them seen only once. General observations from the study: There were five or six TRBV segments more frequent in patients than controls, and TRBV5-6, TRBV5-1 and TRBV20-1 were among them.

Trimming took off 4 bases at V and 0 bases at J, with 7 bases between the two ends. CDR1 is SGHTA and CDR2 is FQGNSA in the germline V gene. This CDR3 is 14 amino acids long. This clonotype was counted a few times. The target antigen is unknown. The chain is built from TRBV7-2 and TRBJ2-4; no firm D call. Sequencing input: blood. This TCR derives from a girl aged 10-17 years with multiple sclerosis. The CDR3 coding sequence is TGTGCCAGCAGCTCGGCCTTAGCCAAAAACATTCAGTACTTC. This encodes CASSSALAKNIQYF.